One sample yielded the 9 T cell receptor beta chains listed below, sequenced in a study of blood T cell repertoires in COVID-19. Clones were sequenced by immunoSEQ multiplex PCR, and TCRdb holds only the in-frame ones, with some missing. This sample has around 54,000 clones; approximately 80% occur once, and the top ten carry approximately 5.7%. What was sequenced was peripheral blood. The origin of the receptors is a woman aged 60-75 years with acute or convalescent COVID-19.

For the CDR3, the DNA is TGTGCCAGCACAGGGGGCAACTCTGGAAACACCATATATTTT. The encoded protein is CASTGGNSGNTIYF. The V and J genes are TRBV28 and TRBJ1-3, with TRBD1 identical over 8 bases. The CDR3 extends over 14 amino acids. Trimming cost V 7 bases and J 0 bases; bases outside gene matches: 2. Germline values: CDR1 MDHEN, CDR2 SYDVKM.

The CDR3 region has the DNA TGTGCCAGCAGCTTAGATCCGGGCGGGCCTCATCGCCAAGATGGCTACACCTTC. The encoded protein is CASSLDPGGPHRQDGYTF. This chain connects TRBV11-2 to TRBJ1-2; no definite D call. The CDR3 is made up of 18 amino acids. CDR1 SGHAT and CDR2 FQNNGV come from the germline V gene. V shed 0 bases and J shed 6 bases, with 23 bases lying between them.

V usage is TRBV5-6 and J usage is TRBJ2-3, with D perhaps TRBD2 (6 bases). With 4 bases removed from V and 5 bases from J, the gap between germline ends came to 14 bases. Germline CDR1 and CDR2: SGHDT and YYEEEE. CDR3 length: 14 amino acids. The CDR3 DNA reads TGTGCCAGCAGCACTAGACTAGTTGGAGATACGCAGTATTTT. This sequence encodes CASSTRLVGDTQYF.

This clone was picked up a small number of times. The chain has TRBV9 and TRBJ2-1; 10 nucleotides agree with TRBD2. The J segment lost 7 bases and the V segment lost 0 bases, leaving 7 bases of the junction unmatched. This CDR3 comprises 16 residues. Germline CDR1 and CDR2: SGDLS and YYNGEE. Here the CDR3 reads CASSVGPSGSGNEQFF. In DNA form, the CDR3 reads TGTGCCAGCAGCGTAGGCCCTAGCGGGAGCGGAAATGAGCAGTTCTTC.

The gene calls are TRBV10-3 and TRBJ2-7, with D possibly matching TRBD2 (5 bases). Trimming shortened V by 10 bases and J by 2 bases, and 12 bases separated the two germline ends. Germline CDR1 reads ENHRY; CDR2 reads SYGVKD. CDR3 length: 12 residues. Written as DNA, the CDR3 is TGTGCCACGGGATTACTGACCTACGAGCAGTACTTC. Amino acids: CATGLLTYEQYF.

CDR3 loop: CASSAAAQGYGYTF. The DNA of the CDR3 is TGCGCCAGCAGCGCTGCCGCACAGGGTTATGGCTACACCTTC. V usage is TRBV5-1 and J usage is TRBJ1-2, with D perhaps TRBD1 (6 bases). V was pared by 4 bases and J by 5 bases, with 15 bases between. CDR1 SGHRS and CDR2 YFSETQ come from the germline V gene. The CDR3 totals 14 residues.

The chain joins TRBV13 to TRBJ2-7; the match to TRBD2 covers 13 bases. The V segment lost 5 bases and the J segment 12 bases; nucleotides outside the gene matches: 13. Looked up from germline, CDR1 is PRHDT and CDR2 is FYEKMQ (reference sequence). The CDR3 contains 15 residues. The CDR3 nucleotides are TGTGCCAGCAGCCCACCCGGGACTAGCGGGATAAATCCGTACTTC. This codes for CASSPPGTSGINPYF.

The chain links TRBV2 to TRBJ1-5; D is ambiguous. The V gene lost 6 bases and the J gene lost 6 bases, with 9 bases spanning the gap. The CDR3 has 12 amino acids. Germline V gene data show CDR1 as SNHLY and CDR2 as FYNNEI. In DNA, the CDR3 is TGTGCCAGCAGCGCCGACTCTCAGCCCCAGCATTTT. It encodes CASSADSQPQHF.

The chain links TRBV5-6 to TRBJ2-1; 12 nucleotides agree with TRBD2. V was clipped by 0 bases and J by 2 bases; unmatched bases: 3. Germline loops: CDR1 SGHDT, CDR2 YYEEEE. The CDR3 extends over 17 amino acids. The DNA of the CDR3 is TGTGCCAGCAGCTTGGAGAGACTAGCGGGGGCCTACAATGAGCAGTTCTTC. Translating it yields CASSLERLAGAYNEQFF.